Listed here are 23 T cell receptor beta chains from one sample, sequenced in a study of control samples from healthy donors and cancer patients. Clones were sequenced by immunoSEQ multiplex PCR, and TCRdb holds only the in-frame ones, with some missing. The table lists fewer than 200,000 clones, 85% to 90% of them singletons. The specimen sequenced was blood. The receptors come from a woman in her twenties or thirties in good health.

CDR3 sequence (DNA): TGTGCCACCAGTGACACGAGACAGGGTTGGACAAAAAACATTCAGTACTTC. Amino acid sequence: CATSDTRQGWTKNIQYF. The J gene is TRBJ2-4, the V gene TRBV24-1; 7 nucleotides line up with TRBD1. J lost 4 bases, V lost 4 bases, and 12 bases had no gene match. This CDR3 spans 17 amino acids. Germline CDR1 is KGHDR and CDR2 is SFDVKD.

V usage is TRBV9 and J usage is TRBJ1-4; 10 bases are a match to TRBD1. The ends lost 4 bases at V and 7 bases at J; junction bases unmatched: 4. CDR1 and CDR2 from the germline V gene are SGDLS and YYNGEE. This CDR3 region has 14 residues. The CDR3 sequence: CASSTRDRGEKLFF. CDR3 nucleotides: TGTGCCAGCAGCACCCGGGACAGGGGTGAAAAACTGTTTTTT.

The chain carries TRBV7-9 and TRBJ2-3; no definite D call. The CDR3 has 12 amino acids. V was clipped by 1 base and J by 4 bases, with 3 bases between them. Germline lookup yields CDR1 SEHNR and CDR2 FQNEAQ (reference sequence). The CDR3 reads CASSLGADTQYF. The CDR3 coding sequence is TGTGCCAGCAGCTTAGGGGCAGATACGCAGTATTTT.

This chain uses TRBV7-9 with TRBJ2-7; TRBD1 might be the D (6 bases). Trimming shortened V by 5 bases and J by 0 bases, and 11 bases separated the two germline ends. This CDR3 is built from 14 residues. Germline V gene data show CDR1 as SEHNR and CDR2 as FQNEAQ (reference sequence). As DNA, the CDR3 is TGTGCCAGCAGCCGGGACACCATCTCCTACGAGCAGTACTTC. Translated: CASSRDTISYEQYF.

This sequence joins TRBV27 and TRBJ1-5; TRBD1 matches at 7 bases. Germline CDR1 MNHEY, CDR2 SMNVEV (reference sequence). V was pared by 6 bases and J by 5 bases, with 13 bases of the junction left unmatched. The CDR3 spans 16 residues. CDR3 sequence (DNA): TGTGCCAGCAGACCAACAGGGGCCCCTTACGATCAGCCCCAGCATTTT. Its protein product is CASRPTGAPYDQPQHF.

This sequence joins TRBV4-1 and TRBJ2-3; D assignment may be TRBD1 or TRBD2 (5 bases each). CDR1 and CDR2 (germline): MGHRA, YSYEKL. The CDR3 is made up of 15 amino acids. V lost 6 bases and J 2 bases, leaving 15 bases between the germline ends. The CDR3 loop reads CASRAGTRNTDTQYF. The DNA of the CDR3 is TGCGCCAGCAGAGCAGGGACGCGAAACACAGATACGCAGTATTTT.

CDR3 sequence (DNA): TGTGCCTGCGGAGCTAGCTCCTATAATTCACCCCTCCACTTT. Translating it yields CACGASSYNSPLHF. The rearrangement uses TRBV30 and TRBJ1-6, with unresolved D. The CDR3 length is 14 residues. Germline V gene lookup returns CDR1 GTSNPN and CDR2 SVGIG (reference sequence). The germline V and J ends were trimmed by 6 bases and 0 bases, with 9 bases remaining between them.

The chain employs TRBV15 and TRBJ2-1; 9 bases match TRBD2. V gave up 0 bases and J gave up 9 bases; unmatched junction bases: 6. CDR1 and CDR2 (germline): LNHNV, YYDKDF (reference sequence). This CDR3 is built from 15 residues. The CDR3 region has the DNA TGTGCCACCAGCAGAGACGTGACTAGCGGATTTGAGCAGTTCTTC. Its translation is CATSRDVTSGFEQFF.

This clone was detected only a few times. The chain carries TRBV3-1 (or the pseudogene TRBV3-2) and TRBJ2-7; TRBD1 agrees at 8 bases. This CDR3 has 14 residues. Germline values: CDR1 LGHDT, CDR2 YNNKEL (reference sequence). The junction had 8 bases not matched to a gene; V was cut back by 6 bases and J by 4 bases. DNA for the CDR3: TGTGCCAGCAGAAAGACAGGGGAGGCATACGAGCAGTACTTC. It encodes CASRKTGEAYEQYF.

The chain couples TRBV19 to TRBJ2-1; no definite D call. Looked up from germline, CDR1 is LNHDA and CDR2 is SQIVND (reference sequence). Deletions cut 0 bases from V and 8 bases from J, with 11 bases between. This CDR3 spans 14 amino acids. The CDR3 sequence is CASSIDPGSHEQFF. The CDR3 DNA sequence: TGTGCCAGTAGTATAGATCCGGGTTCTCATGAGCAGTTCTTC.

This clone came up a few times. The CDR3 sequence: CSASSSNRAETQYF. The CDR3 nucleotides read TGCAGTGCTAGTAGTTCCAACAGGGCTGAGACCCAGTACTTC. The genes are TRBV20-1 and TRBJ2-5, with D maybe TRBD1 (6 bases). CDR3 length: 14 amino acids. The germline V gene encodes CDR1 DFQATT and CDR2 SNEGSKA (reference sequence). With 3 bases removed from V and 5 bases from J, the gap between germline ends came to 16 bases.

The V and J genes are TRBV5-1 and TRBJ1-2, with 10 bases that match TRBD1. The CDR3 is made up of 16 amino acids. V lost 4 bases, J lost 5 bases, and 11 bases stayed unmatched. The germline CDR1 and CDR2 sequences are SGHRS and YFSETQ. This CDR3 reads CASSVTLPGQGYGYTF. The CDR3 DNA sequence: TGCGCCAGCAGCGTAACTTTGCCGGGACAGGGGTATGGCTACACCTTC. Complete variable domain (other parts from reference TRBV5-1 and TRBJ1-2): KAGVTQTPRYLIKTRGQQVTLSCSPISGHRSVSWYQQTPGQGLQFLFEYFSETQRNKGNFPGRFSGRQFSNSRSEMNVSTLELGDSALYLCASSVTLPGQGYGYTFGSGTRLTVV.

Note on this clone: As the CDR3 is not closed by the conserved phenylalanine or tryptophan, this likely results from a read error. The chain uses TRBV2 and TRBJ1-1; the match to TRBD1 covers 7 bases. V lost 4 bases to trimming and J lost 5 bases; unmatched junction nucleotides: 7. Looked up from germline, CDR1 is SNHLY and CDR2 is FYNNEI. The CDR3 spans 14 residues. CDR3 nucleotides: TGTGCCAGCAGTGGAGACAGGGTCGGAACTGAAGCTTTCCTT. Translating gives CASSGDRVGTEAFL.

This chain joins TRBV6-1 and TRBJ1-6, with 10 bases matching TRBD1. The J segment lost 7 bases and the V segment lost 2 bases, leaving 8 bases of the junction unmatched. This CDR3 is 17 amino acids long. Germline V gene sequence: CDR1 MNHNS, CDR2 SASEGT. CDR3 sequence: CASSETGTGDPNSPLHF. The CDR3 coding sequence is TGTGCCAGCAGTGAAACCGGGACAGGGGATCCAAATTCACCCCTCCACTTT.

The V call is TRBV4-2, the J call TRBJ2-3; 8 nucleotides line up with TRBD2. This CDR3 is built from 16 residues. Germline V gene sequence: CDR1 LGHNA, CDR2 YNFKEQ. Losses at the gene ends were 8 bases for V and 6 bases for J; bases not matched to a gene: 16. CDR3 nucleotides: TGTGCCAGCTATATCAGTGAGCGGGAGAGGAACGATACGCAGTATTTT. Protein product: CASYISERERNDTQYF.

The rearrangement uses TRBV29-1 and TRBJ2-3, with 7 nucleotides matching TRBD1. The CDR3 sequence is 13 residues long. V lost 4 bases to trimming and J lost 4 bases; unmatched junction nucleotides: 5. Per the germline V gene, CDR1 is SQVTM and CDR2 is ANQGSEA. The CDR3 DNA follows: TGCAGCGTTGGCGGAACAGGGGCAGATACGCAGTATTTT. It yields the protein CSVGGTGADTQYF.

The DNA for the CDR3 is TGTGCCATCAGCGGGACTAGCTACGAGCAGTACGTC. Its protein product is CAISGTSYEQYV. The genes are TRBV10-3 and TRBJ2-7; 8 nucleotides match TRBD2. From germline, CDR1 is ENHRY and CDR2 SYGVKD. This CDR3 contains 12 residues. The V and J ends lost 6 bases and 3 bases, in that order; junction bases with no gene match: 1.

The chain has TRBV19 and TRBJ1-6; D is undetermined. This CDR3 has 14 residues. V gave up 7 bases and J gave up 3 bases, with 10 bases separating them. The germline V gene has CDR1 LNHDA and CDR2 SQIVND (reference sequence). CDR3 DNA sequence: TGTGCCAGTACTACGCAGCTCTATAATTCACCCCTCCACTTT. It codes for CASTTQLYNSPLHF.

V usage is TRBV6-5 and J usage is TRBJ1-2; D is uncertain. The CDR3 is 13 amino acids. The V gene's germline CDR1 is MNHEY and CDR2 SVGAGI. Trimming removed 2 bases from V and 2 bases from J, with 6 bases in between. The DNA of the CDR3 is TGTGCCAGCAGTTACGGCCGGAACTATGGCTACACCTTC. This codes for CASSYGRNYGYTF.

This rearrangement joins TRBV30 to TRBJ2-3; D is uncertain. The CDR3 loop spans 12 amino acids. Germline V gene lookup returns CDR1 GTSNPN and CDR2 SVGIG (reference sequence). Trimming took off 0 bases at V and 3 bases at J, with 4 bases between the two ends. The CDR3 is CAWSVVTDTQYF. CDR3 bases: TGTGCCTGGAGTGTAGTAACAGATACGCAGTATTTT.

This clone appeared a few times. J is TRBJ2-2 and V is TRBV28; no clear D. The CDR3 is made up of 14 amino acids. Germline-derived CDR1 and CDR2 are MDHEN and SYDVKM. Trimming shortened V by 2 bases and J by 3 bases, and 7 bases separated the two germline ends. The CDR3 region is CASSLRVDTGELFF. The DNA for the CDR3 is TGTGCCAGCAGTTTAAGGGTCGACACCGGGGAGCTGTTTTTT.

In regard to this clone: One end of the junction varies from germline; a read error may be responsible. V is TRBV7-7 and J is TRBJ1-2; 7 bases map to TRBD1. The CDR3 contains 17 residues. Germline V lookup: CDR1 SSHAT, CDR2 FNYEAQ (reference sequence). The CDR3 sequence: CASSLDIPDRNSYGYTF. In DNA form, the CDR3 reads TGTGCTAGCAGCTTAGATATACCGGACAGGAACTCCTATGGCTACACCTTC.

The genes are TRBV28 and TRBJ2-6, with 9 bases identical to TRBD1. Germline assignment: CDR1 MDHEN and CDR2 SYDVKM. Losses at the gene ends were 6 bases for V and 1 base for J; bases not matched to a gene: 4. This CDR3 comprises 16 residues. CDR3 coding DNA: TGTGCCAGCAGGACAGGGGGATCGTCTGGGGCCAACGTCCTGACTTTC. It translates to CASRTGGSSGANVLTF. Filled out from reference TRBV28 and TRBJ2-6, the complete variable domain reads DVKVTQSSRYLVKRTGEKVFLECVQDMDHENMFWYRQDPGLGLRLIYFSYDVKMKEKGDIPEGYSVSREKKERFSLILESASTNQTSMYLCASRTGGSSGANVLTFGAGSRLTVL.